The clone carrying this TCR beta chain has just a few counts. This sample was included in a study of cytomegalovirus exposure and HLA in healthy donors. Sequencing used immunoSEQ multiplex PCR; TCRdb keeps in-frame clones, though not all of them. Here the sample spans tens of thousands of clones, about nine tenths being singletons. The clonotype was recovered from a young woman in good health and CMV-seropositive. Input material: PBMCs.

In DNA form, the CDR3 reads TGTGCCAGCAGCCAAGAATTAACCGGGGAGCTGTTTTTT. This codes for CASSQELTGELFF. V gene TRBV14 combines with J gene TRBJ2-2; D is unresolved. V lost 0 bases and J 5 bases, leaving 4 bases between the germline ends. The CDR3 covers 13 residues. The germline CDR1 and CDR2 sequences are SGHDN and FVKESK.